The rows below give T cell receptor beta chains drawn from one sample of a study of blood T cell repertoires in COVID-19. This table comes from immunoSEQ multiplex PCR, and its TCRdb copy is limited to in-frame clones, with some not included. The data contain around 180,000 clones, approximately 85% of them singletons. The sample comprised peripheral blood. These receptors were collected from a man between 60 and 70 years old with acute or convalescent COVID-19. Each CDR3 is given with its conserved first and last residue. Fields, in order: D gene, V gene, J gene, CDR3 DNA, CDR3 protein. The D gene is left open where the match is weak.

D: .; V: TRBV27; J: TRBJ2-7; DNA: TGTGCCAGCAGTCCCTTGGGGGCGGTCGAGCAGTACTTC; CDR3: CASSPLGAVEQYF
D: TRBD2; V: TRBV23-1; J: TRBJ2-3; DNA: TGCGCCAGCCGAGATTCTAGCGGGAGCGTTGCAGATACGCAGTATTTT; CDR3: CASRDSSGSVADTQYF
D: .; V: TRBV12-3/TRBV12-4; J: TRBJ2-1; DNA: TGTGCCAGCAGTCCTAGCTCCTACAATGAGCAGTTCTTC; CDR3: CASSPSSYNEQFF
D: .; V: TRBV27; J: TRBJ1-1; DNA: TGTGCCAGCAGTTTCGGCGGTCGGGTGAACACTGAAGCTTTCTTT; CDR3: CASSFGGRVNTEAFF
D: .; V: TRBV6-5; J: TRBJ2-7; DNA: TGTGCCAGCAGCCCATGGGGCGTCTCCTACGAGCAGTACTTC; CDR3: CASSPWGVSYEQYF
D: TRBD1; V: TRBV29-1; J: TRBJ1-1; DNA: TGCAGCGACAGACAGGGGTTGGACACTGAAGCTTTCTTT; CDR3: CSDRQGLDTEAFF
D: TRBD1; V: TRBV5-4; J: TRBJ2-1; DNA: TGTGCCAGCAGCCACGGGACAGGGTTGAATGAGCAGTTCTTC; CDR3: CASSHGTGLNEQFF
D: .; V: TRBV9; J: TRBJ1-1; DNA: TGTGCCAGCAGCCATACAGCAATGAACACTGAAGCTTTCTTT; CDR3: CASSHTAMNTEAFF
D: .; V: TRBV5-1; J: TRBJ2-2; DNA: TGCGCCAGCAGCTTGAGTGGGAGTGCCGGGGAGCTGTTTTTT; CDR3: CASSLSGSAGELFF
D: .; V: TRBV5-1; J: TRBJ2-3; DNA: TGCGCCAGCTCCCCCGGGTTCGCTCATGGAGATACGCAGTATTTT; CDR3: CASSPGFAHGDTQYF
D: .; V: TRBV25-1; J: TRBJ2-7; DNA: TGTGCCAGCAGTGAATATAGTAAGGGGCGCGGGGCTATGCAGTACTTC; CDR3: CASSEYSKGRGAMQYF
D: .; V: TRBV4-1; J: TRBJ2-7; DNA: TGCGCCAGCAGCCAAGATGTGGCTAGCGTTTTCTACGAGCAGTACTTC; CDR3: CASSQDVASVFYEQYF
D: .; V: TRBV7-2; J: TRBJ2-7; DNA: TGTGCCAGCAGCTTAGATAGGGGCGAGCAGTACTTC; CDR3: CASSLDRGEQYF
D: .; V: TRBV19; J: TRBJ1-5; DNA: TGTGCCAGTAGCTGGTATGGGGGCCCGAATCAGCCCCAGCATTTT; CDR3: CASSWYGGPNQPQHF